The 12 T cell receptor beta chains presented below share a single source sample, sequenced in a study of cytomegalovirus exposure and HLA in healthy donors. Assay used: immunoSEQ multiplex PCR; TCRdb lists only in-frame clones, some missing. The sample yields 95,000 to 120,000 clones, 70% to 90% seen once. Sequencing input: PBMCs. These receptors were obtained from a woman aged 18-30 years in good health and CMV-seronegative.

The chain is built from TRBV7-9 and TRBJ2-5; 7 bases line up with TRBD2. CDR1 and CDR2 from the germline V gene are SEHNR and FQNEAQ (reference sequence). CDR3 length: 16 residues. The ends lost 2 bases at V and 3 bases at J; junction bases unmatched: 9. CDR3 sequence reads: CASSLPRSGVEETQYF. The CDR3 region has the DNA TGTGCCAGCAGCTTACCTAGAAGCGGGGTAGAAGAGACCCAGTACTTC.

The rearrangement links TRBV30 to TRBJ1-2, with D perhaps matching TRBD1 (5 bases). V lost 2 bases, J lost 1 base, and 11 bases lay in between. This CDR3 has 14 residues. Germline assignment: CDR1 GTSNPN and CDR2 SVGIG (reference sequence). The CDR3 DNA reads TGTGCCTGGAGTATGACAGAGCTTAACTATGGCTACACCTTC. Its protein is CAWSMTELNYGYTF.

The chain joins TRBV5-1 to TRBJ1-4; 9 nucleotides align to TRBD1. V dropped 4 bases and J dropped 6; count of bases not matched to a gene: 7. CDR3 size: 15 residues. Germline V gene data show CDR1 as SGHRS and CDR2 as YFSETQ. In DNA, the CDR3 is TGCGCCAGCAGCGATCGGGACAGGGCGGATGAAAAACTGTTTTTT. This encodes CASSDRDRADEKLFF. Full variable domain (outside the CDR3, taken from reference TRBV5-1 and TRBJ1-4): KAGVTQTPRYLIKTRGQQVTLSCSPISGHRSVSWYQQTPGQGLQFLFEYFSETQRNKGNFPGRFSGRQFSNSRSEMNVSTLELGDSALYLCASSDRDRADEKLFFGSGTQLSVL.

This clone has only a few counts. The J gene is TRBJ2-7, the V gene TRBV5-1, with 10 bases that match TRBD1. V was clipped by 0 bases and J by 7 bases; unmatched bases: 4. Germline V lookup: CDR1 SGHRS, CDR2 YFSETQ. The CDR3 has 14 amino acids. This chain's CDR3 is CASSLGQGAWEQYF. DNA for the CDR3: TGCGCCAGCAGCTTGGGACAGGGGGCATGGGAGCAGTACTTC.

The V and J genes are TRBV2 and TRBJ2-3; D is possibly TRBD2 (7 bases). This CDR3 comprises 16 residues. In germline, CDR1 is SNHLY, CDR2 FYNNEI. V dropped 8 bases and J dropped 2 bases, with 20 bases sitting between them. The DNA for the CDR3 is TGTGCCAGCCAGCTCAAGCCGGGGGGCTTCACAGATACGCAGTATTTT. This sequence encodes CASQLKPGGFTDTQYF.

V usage is TRBV27 and J usage is TRBJ2-1; unclear D gene. Trimming left V 2 bases short and J 0 bases short, with 8 bases between. Germline CDR1 reads MNHEY; CDR2 reads SMNVEV (reference sequence). This CDR3 is 15 amino acids long. This CDR3 reads CASSLMSSSYNEQFF. CDR3 nucleotide sequence: TGTGCCAGCAGTTTAATGAGTAGCTCCTACAATGAGCAGTTCTTC.

This chain joins TRBV6-6 and TRBJ1-4; D is uncertain. The CDR3 contains 15 residues. The V gene lost 1 base and the J gene lost 8 bases, with 14 bases spanning the gap. The germline gives CDR1 MNHNY, CDR2 SVGAGI (reference sequence). CDR3 in DNA: TGTGCCAGCAGTTACTTTAGTGGGAGGGCGGAAAAACTGTTTTTT. This encodes CASSYFSGRAEKLFF.

This chain connects TRBV7-6 to TRBJ1-1; the match to TRBD1 covers 8 bases. Germline V lookup: CDR1 SGHVS, CDR2 FNYEAQ. V gave up 1 base and J gave up 5 bases; unmatched junction bases: 6. The CDR3 runs to 15 residues. CDR3 residues: CASSLGSTGGTEAFF. The CDR3 region has the DNA TGTGCCAGCAGCTTAGGGTCTACAGGGGGGACTGAAGCTTTCTTT.

The rearrangement links TRBV19 to TRBJ2-4; 9 bases agree with TRBD1. The V and J ends lost 5 bases and 6 bases, in that order; junction bases with no gene match: 5. The CDR3 is 14 residues long. Germline values: CDR1 LNHDA, CDR2 SQIVND (reference sequence). The CDR3 DNA reads TGTGCCAGTAGTGCCCGGGACAGGGTAAACATTCAGTACTTC. This encodes CASSARDRVNIQYF.

V gene TRBV10-3 combines with J gene TRBJ1-6; TRBD1 agrees at 9 bases. CDR3 length equals 15 residues. V shed 5 bases, J shed 8 bases, and the junction held 7 bases outside the gene matches. The germline V gene has CDR1 ENHRY and CDR2 SYGVKD. The CDR3: CAISTVQGADSPLHF. CDR3 coding DNA: TGTGCCATCAGTACCGTACAGGGGGCGGATTCACCCCTCCACTTT.

This clone was detected only once. The chain employs TRBV6-6 and TRBJ1-2; 8 bases agree with TRBD1. CDR3 size: 15 residues. Trimming cost V 6 bases and J 1 base; bases outside gene matches: 7. Germline V gene sequence: CDR1 MNHNY, CDR2 SVGAGI (reference sequence). Written as DNA, the CDR3 is TGTGCCAGCAGCCCCGGGACAGGAATTAACTATGGCTACACCTTC. As protein: CASSPGTGINYGYTF.

The V and J genes are TRBV5-1 and TRBJ2-1; TRBD2 matches 9 bases. The V segment lost 4 bases and the J segment 0 bases; nucleotides outside the gene matches: 5. CDR3 length equals 16 residues. CDR1 SGHRS and CDR2 YFSETQ come from the germline V gene. This CDR3 is CASSRSGGTSYNEQFF. The CDR3, as DNA: TGCGCCAGCAGCCGAAGCGGGGGGACCTCCTACAATGAGCAGTTCTTC.